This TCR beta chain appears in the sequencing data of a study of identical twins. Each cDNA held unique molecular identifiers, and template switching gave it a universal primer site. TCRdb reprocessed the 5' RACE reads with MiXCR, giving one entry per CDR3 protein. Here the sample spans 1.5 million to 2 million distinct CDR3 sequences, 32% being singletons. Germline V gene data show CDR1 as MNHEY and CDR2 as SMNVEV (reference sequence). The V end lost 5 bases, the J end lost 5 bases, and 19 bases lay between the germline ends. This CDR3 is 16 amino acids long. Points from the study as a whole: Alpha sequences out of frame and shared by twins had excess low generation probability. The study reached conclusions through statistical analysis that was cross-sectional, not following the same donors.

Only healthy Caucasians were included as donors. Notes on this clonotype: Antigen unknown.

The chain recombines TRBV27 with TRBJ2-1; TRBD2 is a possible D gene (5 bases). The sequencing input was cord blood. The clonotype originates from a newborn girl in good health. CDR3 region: CASSQLVSINNNEQFF. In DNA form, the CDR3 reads TGTGCCAGCAGTCAACTAGTATCGATTAACAACAATGAGCAGTTCTTC.